Below, 29 T cell receptor beta chains from the same sample are listed, as sequenced in a study of blood T cell repertoires in COVID-19. TCRdb keeps only in-frame clones here, not all; method: immunoSEQ multiplex PCR. The top ten hold about 2% of the sample, which has around 250,000 clones, about 85% seen once. What was sequenced was peripheral blood. These receptors all come from a man aged 30 to 39 who had recovered from COVID-19.

V is TRBV3-1 (or the pseudogene TRBV3-2) and J is TRBJ1-3; D possibly corresponds to TRBD1 (6 bases). Germline V CDR1 and CDR2: LGHDT, YNNKEL (reference sequence). Trimming pared 3 bases from V and 2 bases from J, leaving 23 bases between. This CDR3 is built from 19 residues. This chain's CDR3 is CASSHSSTGRPAAGNTIYF. CDR3 DNA: TGTGCCAGCAGCCATTCTTCTACAGGGCGTCCCGCGGCTGGAAACACCATATATTTT.

This clone was observed a few times. The chain links TRBV5-1 to TRBJ2-5; D possibly corresponds to TRBD2 (5 bases). Per the germline V gene, CDR1 is SGHRS and CDR2 is YFSETQ. V was shortened by 3 bases and J by 1 base, with 13 bases between the two germline ends. This CDR3 comprises 15 residues. CDR3 in DNA: TGCGCCAGCAGCTCGAGGGCTAGCAGCCAAGAGACCCAGTACTTC. It encodes CASSSRASSQETQYF.

The table lists this clone with a few counts. The J gene is TRBJ1-1, the V gene TRBV7-8; D is undetermined. Trimming took 5 bases from V and 5 from J, leaving 15 bases between them. This CDR3 contains 14 residues. Germline loops: CDR1 SGHVS, CDR2 FQNEAQ. The CDR3 is CASSRRNSGTEAFF. The CDR3 DNA follows: TGTGCCAGCAGCCGCCGAAACTCGGGGACTGAAGCTTTCTTT.

J is TRBJ2-1 and V is TRBV5-5, with 7 bases fitting TRBD2. Germline lookup yields CDR1 SGHKS and CDR2 YYEKEE (reference sequence). The CDR3 contains 14 residues. V dropped 3 bases and J dropped 5; count of bases not matched to a gene: 5. For the CDR3, the DNA is TGTGCCAGCAGCTGGAGGACTAGTCACAATGAGCAGTTCTTC. It codes for CASSWRTSHNEQFF.

The genes are TRBV7-2 and TRBJ2-7; 7 nucleotides line up with TRBD2. The CDR3 covers 15 residues. J gave up 2 bases and V 5 bases, and 9 bases lay outside the gene matches. CDR1 is SGHTA and CDR2 is FQGNSA in the germline V gene. Here the CDR3 DNA reads TGTGCCAGCAGCCCGGGGGGATTCCTAGCCTACGAGCAGTACTTC. Protein product: CASSPGGFLAYEQYF.

The chain employs TRBV7-9 and TRBJ2-7, with unresolved D. V lost 1 base and J lost 0, with 10 bases in between. CDR3 length: 15 amino acids. CDR1 is SEHNR, CDR2 FQNEAQ, per germline (reference sequence). The CDR3 nucleotides read TGTGCCAGCAGCTTAGACGGTGTAAGCTCCTACGAGCAGTACGTC. As protein: CASSLDGVSSYEQYV.

Here the CDR3 reads CASTPTGTSAYNEQFF. The CDR3 DNA follows: TGTGCCAGTACCCCAACCGGGACTAGCGCCTACAATGAGCAGTTCTTC. The chain uses TRBV19 and TRBJ2-1, with TRBD2 matching 10 bases. The CDR3 totals 16 residues. Germline V lookup: CDR1 LNHDA, CDR2 SQIVND (reference sequence). J gave up 2 bases and V 7 bases, and 8 bases lay outside the gene matches.

This chain links TRBV28 with TRBJ1-2, with 7 bases aligning to TRBD1. V shed 6 bases and J 4 bases; nucleotides not matched to a gene: 11. Germline assignment: CDR1 MDHEN and CDR2 SYDVKM. This CDR3 region has 15 residues. The CDR3 DNA sequence: TGTGCCAGCAGCACACGACTGACAGGGCGCTATGGCTACACCTTC. Protein product: CASSTRLTGRYGYTF.

The gene calls are TRBV27 and TRBJ2-1; 12 nucleotides agree with TRBD2. CDR3 size: 15 residues. Germline V lookup: CDR1 MNHEY, CDR2 SMNVEV (reference sequence). Trimming cost V 6 bases and J 5 bases; bases outside gene matches: 5. Here the CDR3 reads CASSLTSGGNNEQFF. The DNA of the CDR3 is TGTGCCAGCAGCCTTACTAGCGGGGGGAACAATGAGCAGTTCTTC.

The chain has TRBV10-3 and TRBJ1-1, with TRBD1 matching over 7 bases. Germline assignment: CDR1 ENHRY and CDR2 SYGVKD. This CDR3 comprises 14 residues. Trimming at V came to 10 bases and at J to 4 bases, leaving 12 bases not matched to a gene. This CDR3 is CATLPRQGTTEAFF. The CDR3 DNA is TGTGCCACCCTTCCTAGACAGGGAACCACTGAAGCTTTCTTT.

This chain links TRBV4-1 with TRBJ1-5, with D perhaps matching TRBD1 (6 bases). Germline lookup yields CDR1 MGHRA and CDR2 YSYEKL. V was shortened by 1 base and J by 10 bases, with 11 bases between the two germline ends. CDR3 length equals 13 residues. For the CDR3, the DNA is TGCGCCAGCAGCCAAGTAGACAGGCAACCCCAGCATTTT. Its translation: CASSQVDRQPQHF.

The chain combines TRBV7-9 with TRBJ2-1; 11 positions match TRBD2. Losses at the gene ends were 6 bases for V and 4 bases for J; bases not matched to a gene: 8. The CDR3 spans 16 residues. Germline V gene lookup returns CDR1 SEHNR and CDR2 FQNEAQ (reference sequence). This chain's CDR3 is CASSTMTSGVYNEQFF. The DNA for the CDR3 is TGTGCCAGCAGTACCATGACTAGCGGGGTATACAATGAGCAGTTCTTC.

This chain joins TRBV4-2 and TRBJ1-1; D perhaps matches TRBD1 (6 bases). Germline-derived CDR1 and CDR2 are LGHNA and YNFKEQ. With 1 base removed from V and 6 bases from J, the gap between germline ends came to 12 bases. The CDR3 is made up of 14 amino acids. CDR3 sequence: CASSQGGGHPEAFF. The CDR3 region has the DNA TGTGCCAGCAGCCAAGGGGGGGGGCATCCTGAAGCTTTCTTT.

V is TRBV5-8 and J is TRBJ2-2; TRBD1 aligns across 7 bases. Germline V CDR1 and CDR2: SGHTS, YDEGEE. V lost 2 bases, J lost 7 bases, and 8 bases stayed unmatched. The CDR3 totals 15 residues. The CDR3 spells CASSFSVRGNGELFF. For the CDR3, the DNA is TGTGCCAGCAGCTTCAGCGTCAGGGGGAACGGGGAGCTGTTTTTT.

The chain couples TRBV18 to TRBJ1-3; D is uncertain. Per the germline V gene, CDR1 is KGHSH and CDR2 is LQKENI. Trimming removed 5 bases at V and 0 bases at J, with 17 bases between. The CDR3 has 17 amino acids. The CDR3 protein is CASSSTQTGSSGNTIYF. The CDR3 coding sequence is TGTGCCAGCTCATCCACTCAGACCGGGAGCTCTGGAAACACCATATATTTT.

The V gene is TRBV7-8, the J gene TRBJ1-4; tentatively, D is TRBD1 (6 bases). V was pared by 5 bases and J by 3 bases, with 19 bases between. The CDR3 runs to 17 residues. Germline V gene sequence: CDR1 SGHVS, CDR2 FQNEAQ. The CDR3: CASSPEAQGMANEKLFF. CDR3 DNA sequence: TGTGCCAGCAGCCCCGAAGCACAGGGCATGGCTAATGAAAAACTGTTTTTT. The full variable domain, in which reference TRBV7-8 and TRBJ1-4 provide the parts outside the CDR3, is GAGVSQSPRYKVAKRGQDVALRCDPISGHVSLFWYQQALGQGPEFLTYFQNEAQLDKSGLPSDRFFAERPEGSVSTLKIQRTQQEDSAVYLCASSPEAQGMANEKLFFGSGTQLSVL.

The CDR3 is CASSLAGQAYGYTF. CDR3 DNA: TGTGCCAGCAGTTTAGCCGGACAGGCTTATGGCTACACCTTC. The genes are TRBV6-5 and TRBJ1-2, with 7 bases fitting TRBD1. The CDR3 is 14 residues long. The germline V gene has CDR1 MNHEY and CDR2 SVGAGI. Trimming took 4 bases from V and 5 from J; bases not matched to a gene: 7.

This sequence joins TRBV5-4 and TRBJ1-2, with D perhaps TRBD1 (5 bases). The germline V gene has CDR1 SGHNT and CDR2 YYREEE (reference sequence). This CDR3 is 18 amino acids long. Trimming took 1 base from V and 3 from J, leaving 22 bases between them. The CDR3 is CASSLYPPPLDSYYGYTF. The CDR3 nucleotides read TGTGCCAGCAGCTTGTATCCTCCACCCCTAGACAGCTACTATGGCTACACCTTC.

The CDR3 is CASRQGSYNEQFF. The CDR3 DNA follows: TGCGCCAGCAGACAGGGATCCTACAATGAGCAGTTCTTC. The rearrangement uses TRBV5-1 and TRBJ2-1, with a weak D call TRBD1 (6 bases). The CDR3 contains 13 residues. Germline CDR1 and CDR2: SGHRS and YFSETQ. The V end was cut by 5 bases, the J end by 1 base, with 7 bases between.

The chain links TRBV4-2 to TRBJ1-1; weak D call: TRBD1 (6 bases). Germline CDR1 LGHNA, CDR2 YNFKEQ. The CDR3 is 16 amino acids. Trimming left V 0 bases short and J 1 base short, with 12 bases between. CDR3 region: CASSQEAGARNTEAFF. CDR3 sequence (DNA): TGTGCCAGCAGCCAAGAGGCAGGGGCGAGGAACACTGAAGCTTTCTTT.

J is TRBJ1-6 and V is TRBV5-5; TRBD1 matches at 9 bases. The CDR3 spans 15 residues. CDR1 SGHKS and CDR2 YYEKEE come from the germline V gene (reference sequence). The junction had 5 bases not matched to a gene; V was cut back by 4 bases and J by 6 bases. The CDR3 here is CASSGTGQGNSPLHF. The CDR3 DNA is TGTGCCAGCAGCGGAACGGGACAGGGTAATTCACCCCTCCACTTT.

In this sample, this clone turned up once. The CDR3 reads CASSLKKREAFF. As DNA, the CDR3 is TGTGCCAGCAGTTTGAAAAAGCGTGAAGCTTTCTTT. The chain links TRBV28 to TRBJ1-1; D unclear. Trimming took off 3 bases at V and 7 bases at J, with 9 bases between the two ends. Germline V gene data show CDR1 as MDHEN and CDR2 as SYDVKM. CDR3 length: 12 amino acids.

This chain connects TRBV10-3 to TRBJ1-2; 8 bases are shared with TRBD1. CDR3 length: 13 amino acids. In germline, CDR1 is ENHRY, CDR2 SYGVKD. V was pared by 11 bases and J by 3 bases, with 8 bases of the junction left unmatched. CDR3 in DNA: TGTGCCTCCACCCGGACAGGGCACTATGGCTACACCTTC. This translates into CASTRTGHYGYTF.

V gene TRBV19 combines with J gene TRBJ2-5; 9 bases line up with TRBD1. With V trimmed by 5 bases and J by 14 bases, 9 bases remained unmatched. Looked up from germline, CDR1 is LNHDA and CDR2 is SQIVND (reference sequence). The CDR3 has 12 amino acids. CDR3 sequence reads: CASSFDRGVLYF. The CDR3 region has the DNA TGTGCCAGTAGTTTCGACAGGGGGGTCTTATACTTC.

The chain is built from TRBV7-8 and TRBJ2-3; TRBD2 matches 7 bases. Germline CDR1 is SGHVS and CDR2 is FQNEAQ. The CDR3 loop spans 16 amino acids. Trimming cost V 1 base and J 0 bases; bases outside gene matches: 4. The CDR3 bases are TGTGCCAGCAGCTTAGTAGTGGGGGGGAGCACAGATACGCAGTATTTT. Translated: CASSLVVGGSTDTQYF.

This CDR3 reads CASREPTGVEQYF. The CDR3, as DNA: TGTGCCAGCAGGGAACCGACAGGGGTCGAGCAGTACTTC. This sequence joins TRBV2 and TRBJ2-7; 8 bases align to TRBD1. Unmatched junction bases numbered 7, after V lost 6 bases and J lost 6 bases. This CDR3 is built from 13 residues. Germline CDR1 is SNHLY and CDR2 is FYNNEI. The complete variable domain, with remaining parts taken from reference TRBV2 and TRBJ2-7, reads EPEVTQTPSHQVTQMGQEVILRCVPISNHLYFYWYRQILGQKVEFLVSFYNNEISEKSEIFDDQFSVERPDGSNFTLKIRSTKLEDSAMYFCASREPTGVEQYFGPGTRLTVT.

The chain combines TRBV7-7 with TRBJ2-5; weak D call: TRBD1 (6 bases). V lost 4 bases to trimming and J lost 5 bases, with 17 bases between them. CDR3 size: 15 residues. CDR1 is SSHAT and CDR2 is FNYEAQ in the germline V gene (reference sequence). Here the CDR3 reads CASSSGTHPGETQYF. CDR3 bases: TGTGCCAGCAGCTCCGGGACACATCCAGGGGAGACCCAGTACTTC.

The chain is built from TRBV20-1 and TRBJ1-2; D is uncertain. The CDR3 runs to 11 residues. The V end was cut by 6 bases, the J end by 1 base, with 6 bases between. CDR1 is DFQATT, CDR2 SNEGSKA, per germline (reference sequence). The CDR3 loop reads CSAQINYGYTF. DNA of the CDR3: TGCAGTGCCCAAATTAACTATGGCTACACCTTC.

V gene TRBV5-4 combines with J gene TRBJ2-1; 11 bases are a match to TRBD1. The CDR3 length is 15 residues. Germline values: CDR1 SGHNT, CDR2 YYREEE (reference sequence). Germline trimming cut 1 base from V and 6 bases from J; bases unmatched to any gene: 3. The CDR3 spells CASSLPGTGGNEQFF. The CDR3 bases are TGTGCCAGCAGCTTGCCCGGGACAGGGGGCAATGAGCAGTTCTTC.